This entry describes one T cell receptor (beta chain). From germline, CDR1 is WNHNN and CDR2 SYGVQD (reference sequence). V shed 0 bases and J shed 5 bases, with 11 bases lying between them. This CDR3 is 15 amino acids long. The data derive from a study of blood T cell repertoires in COVID-19. On the study more broadly: The United States, Italy and Spain supplied acute and convalescent COVID-19 samples. The cDNA or gDNA used as material had been derived from T cells, B-cell-depleted T cells, or PBMCs.

The protocol was immunoSEQ multiplex PCR, while the TCRdb copy is restricted to in-frame clones and leaves out a portion. The data hold 150,000 to 200,000 clones, with roughly 80% observed a single time. The sample taken for sequencing was peripheral blood. The sequence was collected from a woman aged 25-40 years with acute or convalescent COVID-19. V and J are TRBV10-1 and TRBJ2-1, with D perhaps matching TRBD2 (6 bases). The CDR3 region is CASSESLRTNNEQFF. For the CDR3, the DNA is TGCGCCAGCAGTGAGTCATTACGGACTAACAATGAGCAGTTCTTC.